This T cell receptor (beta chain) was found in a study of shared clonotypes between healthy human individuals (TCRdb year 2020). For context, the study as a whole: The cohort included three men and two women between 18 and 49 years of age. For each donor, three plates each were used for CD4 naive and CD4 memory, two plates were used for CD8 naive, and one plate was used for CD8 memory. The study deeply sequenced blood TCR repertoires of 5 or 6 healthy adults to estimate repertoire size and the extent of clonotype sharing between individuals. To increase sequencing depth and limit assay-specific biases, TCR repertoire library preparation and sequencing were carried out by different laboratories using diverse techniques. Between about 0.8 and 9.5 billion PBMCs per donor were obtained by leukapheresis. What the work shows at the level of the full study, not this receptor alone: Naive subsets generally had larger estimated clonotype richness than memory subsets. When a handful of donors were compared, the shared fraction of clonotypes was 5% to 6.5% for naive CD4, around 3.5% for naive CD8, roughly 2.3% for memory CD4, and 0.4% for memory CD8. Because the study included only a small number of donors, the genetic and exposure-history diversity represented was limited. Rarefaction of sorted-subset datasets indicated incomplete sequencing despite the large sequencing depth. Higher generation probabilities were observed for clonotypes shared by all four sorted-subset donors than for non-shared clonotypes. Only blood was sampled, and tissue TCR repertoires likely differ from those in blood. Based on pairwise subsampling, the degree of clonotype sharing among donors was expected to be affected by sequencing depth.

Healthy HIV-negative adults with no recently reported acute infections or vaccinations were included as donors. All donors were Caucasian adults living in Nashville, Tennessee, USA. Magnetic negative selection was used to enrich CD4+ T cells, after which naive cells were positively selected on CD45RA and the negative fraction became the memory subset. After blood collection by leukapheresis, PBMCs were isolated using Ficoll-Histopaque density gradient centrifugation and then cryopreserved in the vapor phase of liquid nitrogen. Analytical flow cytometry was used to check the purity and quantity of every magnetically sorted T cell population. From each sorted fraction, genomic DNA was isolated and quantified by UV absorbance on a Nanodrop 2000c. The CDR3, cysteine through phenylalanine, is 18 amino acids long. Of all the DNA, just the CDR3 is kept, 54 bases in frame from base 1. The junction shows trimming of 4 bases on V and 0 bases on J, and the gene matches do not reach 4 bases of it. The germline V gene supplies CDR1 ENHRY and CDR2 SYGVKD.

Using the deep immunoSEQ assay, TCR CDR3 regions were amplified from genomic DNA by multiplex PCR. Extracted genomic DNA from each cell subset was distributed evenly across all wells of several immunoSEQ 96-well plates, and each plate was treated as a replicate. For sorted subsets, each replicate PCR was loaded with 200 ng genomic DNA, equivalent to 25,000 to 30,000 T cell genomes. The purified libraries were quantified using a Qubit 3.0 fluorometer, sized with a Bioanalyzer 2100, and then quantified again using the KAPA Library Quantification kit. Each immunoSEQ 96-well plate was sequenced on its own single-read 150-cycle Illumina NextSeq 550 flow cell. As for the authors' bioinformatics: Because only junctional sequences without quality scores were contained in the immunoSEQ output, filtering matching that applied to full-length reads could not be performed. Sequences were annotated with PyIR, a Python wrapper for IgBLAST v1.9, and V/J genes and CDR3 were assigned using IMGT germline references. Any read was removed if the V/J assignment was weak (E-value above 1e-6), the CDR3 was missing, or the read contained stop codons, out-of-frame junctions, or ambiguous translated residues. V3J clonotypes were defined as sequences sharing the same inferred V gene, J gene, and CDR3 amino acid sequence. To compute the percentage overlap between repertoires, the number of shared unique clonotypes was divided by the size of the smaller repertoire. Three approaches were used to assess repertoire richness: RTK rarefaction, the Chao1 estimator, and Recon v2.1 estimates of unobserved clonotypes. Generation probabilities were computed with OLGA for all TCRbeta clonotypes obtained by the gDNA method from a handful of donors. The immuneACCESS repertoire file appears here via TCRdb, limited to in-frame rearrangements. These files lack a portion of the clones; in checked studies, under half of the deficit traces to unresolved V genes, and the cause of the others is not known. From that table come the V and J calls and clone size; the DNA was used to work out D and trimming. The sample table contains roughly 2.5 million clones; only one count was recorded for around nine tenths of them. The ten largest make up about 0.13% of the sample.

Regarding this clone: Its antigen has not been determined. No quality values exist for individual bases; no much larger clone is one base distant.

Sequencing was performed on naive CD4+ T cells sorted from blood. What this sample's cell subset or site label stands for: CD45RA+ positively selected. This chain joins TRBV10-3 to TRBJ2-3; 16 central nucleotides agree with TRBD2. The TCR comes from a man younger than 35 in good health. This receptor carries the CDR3 CAISGGTSGRASTDTQYF. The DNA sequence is TGTGCCATCAGTGGGGGGACTAGCGGGAGGGCTAGCACAGATACGCAGTATTTT.